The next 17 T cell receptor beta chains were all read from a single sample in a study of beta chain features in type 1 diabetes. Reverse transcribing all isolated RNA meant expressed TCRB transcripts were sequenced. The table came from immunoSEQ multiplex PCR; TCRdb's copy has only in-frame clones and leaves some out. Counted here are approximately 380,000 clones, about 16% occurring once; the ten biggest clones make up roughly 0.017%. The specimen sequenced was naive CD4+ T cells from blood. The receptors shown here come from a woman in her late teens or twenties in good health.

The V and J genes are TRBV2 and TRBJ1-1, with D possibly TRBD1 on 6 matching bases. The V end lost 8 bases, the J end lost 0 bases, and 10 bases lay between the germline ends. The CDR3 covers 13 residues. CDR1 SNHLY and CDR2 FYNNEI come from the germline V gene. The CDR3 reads CASSGVMNTEAFF. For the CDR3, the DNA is TGTGCCAGCTCAGGGGTTATGAACACTGAAGCTTTCTTT.

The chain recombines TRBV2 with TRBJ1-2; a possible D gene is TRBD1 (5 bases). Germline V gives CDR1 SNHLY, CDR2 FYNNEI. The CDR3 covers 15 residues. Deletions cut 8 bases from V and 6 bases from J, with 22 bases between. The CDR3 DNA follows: TGTGCCAGCGTTAAGGACACCCGGCGGTCTAATGGCTACACCTTC. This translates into CASVKDTRRSNGYTF.

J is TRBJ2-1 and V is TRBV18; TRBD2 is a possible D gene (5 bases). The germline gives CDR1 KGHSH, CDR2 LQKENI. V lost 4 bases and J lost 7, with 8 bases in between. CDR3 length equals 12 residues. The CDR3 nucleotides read TGTGCCAGCTCACAGGACTTGAATGAGCAGTTCTTC. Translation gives CASSQDLNEQFF.

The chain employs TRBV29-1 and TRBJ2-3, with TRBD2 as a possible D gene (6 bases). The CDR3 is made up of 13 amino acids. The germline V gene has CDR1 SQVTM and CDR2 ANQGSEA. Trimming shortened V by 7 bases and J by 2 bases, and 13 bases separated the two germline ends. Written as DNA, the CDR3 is TGCAGCGCTCGGGACTTCCACACAGATACGCAGTATTTT. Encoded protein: CSARDFHTDTQYF.

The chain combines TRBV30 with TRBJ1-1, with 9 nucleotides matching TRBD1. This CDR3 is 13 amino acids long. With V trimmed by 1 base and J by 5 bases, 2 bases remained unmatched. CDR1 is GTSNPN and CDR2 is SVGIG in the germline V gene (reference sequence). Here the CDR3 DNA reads TGTGCCTGGAGTGGGGACAGGGCTACTGAAGCTTTCTTT. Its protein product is CAWSGDRATEAFF.

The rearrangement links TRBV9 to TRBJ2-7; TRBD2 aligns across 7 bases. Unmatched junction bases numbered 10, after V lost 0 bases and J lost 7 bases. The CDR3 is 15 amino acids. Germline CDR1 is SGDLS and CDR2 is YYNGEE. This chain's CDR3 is CASSVGSSGLGEQYF. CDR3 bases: TGTGCCAGCAGCGTAGGGTCTAGCGGTCTGGGGGAGCAGTACTTC. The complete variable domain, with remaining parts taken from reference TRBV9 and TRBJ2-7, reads DSGVTQTPKHLITATGQRVTLRCSPRSGDLSVYWYQQSLDQGLQFLIQYYNGEERAKGNILERFSAQQFPDLHSELNLSSLELGDSALYFCASSVGSSGLGEQYFGPGTRLTVT.

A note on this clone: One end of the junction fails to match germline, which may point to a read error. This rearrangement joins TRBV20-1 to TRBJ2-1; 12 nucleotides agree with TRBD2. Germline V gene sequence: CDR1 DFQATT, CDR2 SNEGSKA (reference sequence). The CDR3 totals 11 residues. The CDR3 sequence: CSATASGRALF. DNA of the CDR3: TGCAGTGCGACGGCTAGCGGGAGGGCCCTCTTC.

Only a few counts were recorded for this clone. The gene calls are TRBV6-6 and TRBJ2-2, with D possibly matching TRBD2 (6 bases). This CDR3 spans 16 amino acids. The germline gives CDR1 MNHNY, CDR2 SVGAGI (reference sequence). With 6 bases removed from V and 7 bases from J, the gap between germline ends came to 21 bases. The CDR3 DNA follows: TGTGCCAGCAGCCTAGCAGGGAGGATCCGGAACGGGGAGCTGTTTTTT. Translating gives CASSLAGRIRNGELFF.

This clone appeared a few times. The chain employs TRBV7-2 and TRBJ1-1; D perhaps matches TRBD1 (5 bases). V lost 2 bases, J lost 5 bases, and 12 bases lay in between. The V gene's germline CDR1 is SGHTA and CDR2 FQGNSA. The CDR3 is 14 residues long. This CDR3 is CASSLFAGNTEAFF. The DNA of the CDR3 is TGTGCCAGCAGCTTATTTGCAGGGAATACTGAAGCTTTCTTT.

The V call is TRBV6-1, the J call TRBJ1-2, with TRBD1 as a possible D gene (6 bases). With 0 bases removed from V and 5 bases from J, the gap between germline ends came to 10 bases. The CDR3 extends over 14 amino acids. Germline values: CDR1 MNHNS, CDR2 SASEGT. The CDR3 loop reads CASSEASGTYGYTF. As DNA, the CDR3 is TGTGCCAGCAGTGAAGCCTCCGGGACATATGGCTACACCTTC.

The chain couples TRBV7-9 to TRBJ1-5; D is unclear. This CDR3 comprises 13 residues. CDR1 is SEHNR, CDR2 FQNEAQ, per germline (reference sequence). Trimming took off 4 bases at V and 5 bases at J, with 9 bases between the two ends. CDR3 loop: CASSSRWDQPQHF. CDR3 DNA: TGTGCCAGCAGCTCGCGGTGGGATCAGCCCCAGCATTTT.

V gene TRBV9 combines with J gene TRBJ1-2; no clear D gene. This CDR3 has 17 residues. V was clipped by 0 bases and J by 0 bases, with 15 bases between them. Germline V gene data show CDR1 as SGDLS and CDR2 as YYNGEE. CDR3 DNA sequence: TGTGCCAGCAGCGTAGGCCCCGGGGTCGCGGCTAACTATGGCTACACCTTC. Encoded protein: CASSVGPGVAANYGYTF.

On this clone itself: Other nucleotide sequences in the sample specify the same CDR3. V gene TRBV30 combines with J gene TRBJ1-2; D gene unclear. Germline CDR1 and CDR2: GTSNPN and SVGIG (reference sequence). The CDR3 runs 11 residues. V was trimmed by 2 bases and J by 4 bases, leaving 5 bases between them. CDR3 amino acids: CAWSPLYGYTF. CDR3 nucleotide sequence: TGTGCCTGGAGTCCACTCTATGGCTACACCTTC.

The CDR3 DNA is TGTGCCAGCTCGGGCGGAGACAGCCGGGAGACCCAGTACTTC. It yields the protein CASSGGDSRETQYF. The rearrangement links TRBV18 to TRBJ2-5, with a tentative D call TRBD1 (5 bases). V was cut by 6 bases and J by 5 bases, with 16 bases left in between. Germline loops: CDR1 KGHSH, CDR2 LQKENI. CDR3 size: 14 residues.

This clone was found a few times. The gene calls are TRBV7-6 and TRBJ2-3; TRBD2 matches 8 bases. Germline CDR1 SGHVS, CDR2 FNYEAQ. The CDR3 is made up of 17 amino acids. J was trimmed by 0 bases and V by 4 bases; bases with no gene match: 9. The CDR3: CASSSRLSGTSTDTQYF. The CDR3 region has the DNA TGTGCCAGCAGCTCGAGACTTAGCGGGACGAGCACAGATACGCAGTATTTT.

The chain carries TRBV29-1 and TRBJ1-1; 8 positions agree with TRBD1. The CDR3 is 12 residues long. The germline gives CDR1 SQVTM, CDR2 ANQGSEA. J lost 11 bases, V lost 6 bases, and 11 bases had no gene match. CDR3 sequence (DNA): TGCAGCGTGAGGGGACAGGAACGTTCGGCTTTCTTT. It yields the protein CSVRGQERSAFF.

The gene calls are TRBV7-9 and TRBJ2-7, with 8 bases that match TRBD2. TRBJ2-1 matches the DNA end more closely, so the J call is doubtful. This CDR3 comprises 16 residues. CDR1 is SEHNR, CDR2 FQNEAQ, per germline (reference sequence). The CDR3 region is CASSLARAGASNEQFF. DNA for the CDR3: TGTGCCAGCAGCTTAGCGCGAGCGGGAGCTAGTAATGAGCAGTTCTTC.